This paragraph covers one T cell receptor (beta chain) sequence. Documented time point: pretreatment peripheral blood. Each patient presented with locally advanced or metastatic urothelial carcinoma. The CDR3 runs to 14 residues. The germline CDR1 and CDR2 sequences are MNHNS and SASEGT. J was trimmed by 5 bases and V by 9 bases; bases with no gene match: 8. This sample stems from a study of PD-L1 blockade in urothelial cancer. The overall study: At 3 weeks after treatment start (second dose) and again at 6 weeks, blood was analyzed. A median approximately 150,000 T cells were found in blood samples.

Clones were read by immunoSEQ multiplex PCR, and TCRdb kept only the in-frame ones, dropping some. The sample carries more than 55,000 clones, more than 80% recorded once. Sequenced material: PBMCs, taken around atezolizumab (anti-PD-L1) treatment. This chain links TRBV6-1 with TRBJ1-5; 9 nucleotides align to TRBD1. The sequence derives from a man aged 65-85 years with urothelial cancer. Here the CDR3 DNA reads TGTGCCAGTTGGGGACAGGGTCGAGATCAGCCCCAGCATTTT. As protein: CASWGQGRDQPQHF.